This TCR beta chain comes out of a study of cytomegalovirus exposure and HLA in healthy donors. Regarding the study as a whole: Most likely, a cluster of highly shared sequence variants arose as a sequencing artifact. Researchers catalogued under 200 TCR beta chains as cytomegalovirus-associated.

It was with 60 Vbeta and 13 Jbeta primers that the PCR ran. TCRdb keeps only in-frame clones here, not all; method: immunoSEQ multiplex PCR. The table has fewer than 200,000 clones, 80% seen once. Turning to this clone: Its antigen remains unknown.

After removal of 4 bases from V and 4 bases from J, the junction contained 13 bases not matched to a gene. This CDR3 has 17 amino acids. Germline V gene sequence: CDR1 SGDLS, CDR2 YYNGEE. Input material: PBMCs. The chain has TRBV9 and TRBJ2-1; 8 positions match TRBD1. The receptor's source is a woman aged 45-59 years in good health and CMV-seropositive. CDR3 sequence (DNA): TGTGCCAGCAGCCCCCGGTGGACAGGGAAGGTTTACAATGAGCAGTTCTTC. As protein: CASSPRWTGKVYNEQFF.